Below, 7 T cell receptor beta chains from the same sample are listed, as sequenced in a study of spatial heterogeneity in lung cancer. Regarding time point: sample taken at primary tumor resection. Unsorted whole RNA samples from tumor, nontumor lung or frozen PBMC were sequenced. A single record per CDR3 protein comes from TCRdb applying MiXCR to the 5' RACE reads. The profile shows about 90,000 distinct CDR3 sequences, approximately 8.9% of them singletons. The sample in question was PBMCs, obtained at surgery. The source of these receptors is a male donor with early-stage non-small cell lung cancer.

This clonotype was picked up a small number of times. The rearrangement links TRBV5-1 to TRBJ2-7, with TRBD1 matching over 9 bases. Germline values: CDR1 SGHRS, CDR2 YFSETQ. The CDR3 consists of 15 residues. The junction had 12 bases not matched to a gene; V was cut back by 4 bases and J by 7 bases. The CDR3 sequence: CASSVLQGADYEQYF. Written as DNA, the CDR3 is TGCGCCAGCAGCGTATTACAGGGGGCAGACTATGAGCAGTACTTC.

This clonotype came up a few times. This sequence joins TRBV6-2 or TRBV6-3 and TRBJ1-2, with D maybe TRBD1 (6 bases). Germline V gives CDR1 MNHEY, CDR2 SVGEGT. The V end lost 6 bases, the J end lost 0 bases, and 8 bases lay between the germline ends. The CDR3 sequence is 13 residues long. CDR3 region: CASRWTANYGYTF. The CDR3 coding sequence is TGTGCCAGCAGATGGACAGCTAACTATGGCTACACCTTC.

This clonotype was counted between two and nine times. This chain joins TRBV24-1 and TRBJ2-2; the D is unclear. The V end was cut by 4 bases, the J end by 2 bases, with 1 base between. CDR1 is KGHDR and CDR2 is SFDVKD in the germline V gene. The CDR3 length is 12 residues. The CDR3 DNA follows: TGTGCCACCAGTGAAAACACCGGGGAGCTGTTTTTT. It specifies CATSENTGELFF.

This clonotype appeared a few times. The rearrangement links TRBV28 to TRBJ1-5, with D hard to call. Germline lookup yields CDR1 MDHEN and CDR2 SYDVKM. The V end was cut by 3 bases, the J end by 7 bases, with 10 bases between. The CDR3 runs 13 residues. CDR3 coding DNA: TGTGCCAGCAGTTTCCCCAATAGGCAGCCCCAGCATTTT. Its protein product is CASSFPNRQPQHF.

This clonotype was found a few times. The gene calls are TRBV27 and TRBJ2-4; 8 positions match TRBD1. The V segment lost 1 base and the J segment 1 base; nucleotides outside the gene matches: 12. Per germline, CDR1 MNHEY and CDR2 SMNVEV (reference sequence). This CDR3 spans 19 amino acids. CDR3 bases: TGTGCCAGCAGTTTATTATTCCGGGACAGGTTAGGGGCCAAAAACATTCAGTACTTC. This translates into CASSLLFRDRLGAKNIQYF.

The sample holds a few counts of this clonotype. This chain connects TRBV7-9 to TRBJ2-7; no clear D. Trimming pared 0 bases from V and 1 base from J, leaving 4 bases between. CDR3 length equals 13 residues. From germline, CDR1 is SEHNR and CDR2 FQNEAQ (reference sequence). The CDR3 here is CASSLASSYEQYF. As DNA, the CDR3 is TGTGCCAGCAGCTTAGCATCGTCCTACGAGCAGTACTTC.

This clonotype came up many times. The CDR3 reads CATRPGGGTIETQYF. CDR3 DNA sequence: TGCGCCACCCGACCGGGGGGAGGGACGATAGAGACCCAGTACTTC. The chain is built from TRBV5-1 and TRBJ2-5, with 7 bases fitting TRBD2. This CDR3 region has 15 residues. Losses at the gene ends were 9 bases for V and 4 bases for J; bases not matched to a gene: 15. CDR1 is SGHRS and CDR2 is YFSETQ in the germline V gene.